This T cell receptor beta chain was identified in a study of CD8 T cells in Susac syndrome. General study results and limits: A relatively small number of individuals underwent TCR sequencing and HLA analysis.

Germline CDR1 SGHDT, CDR2 YYEEEE. There are 13 residues in the CDR3. V lost 1 base, J lost 9 bases, and 11 bases lay in between. After extraction with the RNeasy kit, roughly 0.45 to 1 ug of the RNA was reverse transcribed using random hexamers. TCRdb re-called the immunoSEQ multiplex PCR reads with MiXCR, one entry per CDR3 protein. The data contain some 110,000 distinct CDR3 sequences, 85% to 95% of them singletons. A remark on this clonotype: Its antigen is not identified.

This rearrangement joins TRBV5-6 to TRBJ2-1, with D possibly called TRBD1 or TRBD2 (5 bases each). Sequencing input: CD8+ T cells from PBMCs. The origin of this receptor is a human donor with multiple sclerosis. The chain's CDR3 is CASSLSPGTEQFF. Here the CDR3 DNA reads TGTGCCAGCAGCTTGTCCCCCGGGACTGAGCAGTTCTTC.